A selection of T cell receptor beta chains follows, all from one sample in a study of control samples from healthy donors and cancer patients. Clones were sequenced by immunoSEQ multiplex PCR, and TCRdb holds only the in-frame ones, with some missing. There are 150,000 or so clones in the sample; 93% occur only once, and roughly 5.7% lies in the top ten. The sample comprised blood. The receptor set was obtained from a man between 18 and 35 years old in good health. Each CDR3 is given without its conserved first and last residue. Not every row has a clone size; where given, it reads once, few, many or a size class.

TRBV7-8,TRBJ1-1,.,ASTQSRGTEAF
TRBV7-2,TRBJ2-7,.,ASSPVPRYYEQY
TRBV19,TRBJ2-3,.,ASSEDRWTDTQY
TRBV28,TRBJ1-1,.,ASSLESNEAF
TRBV6-2/TRBV6-3,TRBJ1-6,.,ASSFMAGTRSPLH
TRBV9,TRBJ1-1,.,ASSVVAAPNTEAF
TRBV3-1/TRBV3-2,TRBJ2-3,.,ASSQDRVRAGDTQY
TRBV28,TRBJ1-4,.,ASSLFSSARPRKLF
TRBV6-5,TRBJ2-7,.,ASSYRPPYEQY
TRBV9,TRBJ1-3,.,ASSVEGQSGNTIY
TRBV29-1,TRBJ1-2,.,SVEDRHYGYT
TRBV6-4,TRBJ2-1,.,ASSDAPTGRNNEQF
TRBV11-3,TRBJ2-1,once,ASSPKHNEQF
TRBV19,TRBJ1-2,few,ASSSLDFSGYT
TRBV4-1,TRBJ2-7,.,ASSRRGTGDYEQY
TRBV19,TRBJ2-7,.,ASGGAPSTSEQY
TRBV5-8,TRBJ1-5,.,ASSLMGGGGQPQH
TRBV5-5,TRBJ2-5,.,ASSFAETQY
TRBV4-3,TRBJ1-1,.,ASSQDLGLGTEAF
TRBV27,TRBJ2-7,once,ASRLVAGESYEQY
TRBV7-6,TRBJ2-2,.,ASSLARSGGTNTGELF
TRBV30,TRBJ2-1,.,AWSTLAGGLHEQF
TRBV19,TRBJ2-7,.,ATSGGLNEQY
TRBV5-1,TRBJ1-5,.,ASSLKVRGAERQPQH
TRBV7-2,TRBJ2-5,.,ASSLGGFVTQY
TRBV6-5,TRBJ2-3,.,ASNPRKTSTDTQY
TRBV28,TRBJ1-2,.,ASSLSPNGFSGGYT
TRBV9,TRBJ2-7,.,ASSVTGGGPSYEQY